The sequence of this TCR beta chain was determined in a study of cytomegalovirus exposure and HLA in healthy donors. Notes on the study in general: Specificity for CMV antigens was confirmed in vitro for a few of the CMV-associated chains.

The ends lost 5 bases at V and 5 bases at J; junction bases unmatched: 6. The germline V gene encodes CDR1 SGHNT and CDR2 YENEEA. The CDR3 contains 15 residues. With regard to this clone: As yet, its antigen is unknown.

Sequenced by immunoSEQ multiplex PCR; TCRdb stores in-frame clones only, minus some. Of approximately 150,000 clones in the sample, roughly 89% were seen once. The source is a young woman in good health and CMV-seropositive. The J gene is TRBJ2-5, the V gene TRBV11-3; 12 bases map to TRBD2. The specimen was PBMCs. The CDR3 reads CASSAVLAGGETQYF. The CDR3 DNA sequence: TGTGCCAGCAGCGCAGTACTAGCGGGAGGCGAGACCCAGTACTTC.